This T cell receptor beta chain is from a study of early T cells in non-severe SARS-CoV-2 infection (dated by TCRdb to the early 2020s). For the wider study: Bulk RNA from unsorted whole blood was used for TCR sequencing, so alpha and beta chains could not be paired.

To prepare the library, 5' RACE was applied. Sequencing used a NextSeq 500. In the TCR library protocol, unique molecular identifiers were attached to individual cDNA molecules to correct for PCR bias and sequencing error. Both TCR alpha and beta chains were sequenced, and tight co-correlation was observed between alpha and beta sequence abundances in each sample. The authors' pipeline ran thus. Decombinator V4 was used to annotate the V gene, J gene and CDR3 of the TCR sequences. Expanded TCRs were defined as changing significantly between any two time points under a Poisson model with p below 0.0001. TCR abundances were normalised to the total number of TCRs sequenced in each sample and reported as counts per million. MAIT TCRs were defined by TRAV1-2 paired with TRAJ12, TRAJ20 or TRAJ33, and iNKT TCRs by TRAV10 paired with TRAJ18. VDJdb, accessed on 1 November 2021, was searched for TCRs annotated for CMV, EBV and SARS-CoV-2, and TCRs annotated for more than one antigen were excluded. The raw public data were reprocessed by TCRdb itself: fastp quality trimming at Q25, MiXCR clonotype calling, in-frame beta chains only. Identical CDR3 protein sequences are pooled into one entry, listed with their most common genes and DNA. Here the V and J calls rest on TCRdb's processing, not on the authors' analysis. Here the sample has under 60,000 distinct CDR3 sequences; under 11% occur a single time. The ten most abundant clones make up under 6% of the sample.

The full study reports these points: VDJdb matching was skewed toward anti-spike CD8 responses, so virus-specific expansions were likely underestimated and private and CD4 specificities were missed.

This clonotype was seen more than once but under ten times. It lacks a known antigen. No base quality information exists; no much larger clone differs at one position. From the cysteine through the phenylalanine, the CDR3 covers 15 amino acids. The only DNA kept is the CDR3, 45 bases in frame from the first base. Sequences MDHEN (CDR1) and SYDVKM (CDR2) are obtained from the germline V gene. Trimming removed 3 bases from V and 8 bases from J; the gene matches leave 6 bases unexplained. A case-control design nested within a healthcare worker cohort in London, UK, was used, with weekly nasopharyngeal swab PCR tests and blood sampling performed. Healthcare workers were recruited between 23 and 31 March 2020, during the week of the UK lockdown, and were followed weekly for up to roughly 15 weeks.

The chain links TRBV28 with TRBJ2-1; 11 bases in the middle match TRBD2. Sequencing was carried out using whole blood. This TCR came from an adult who was a healthcare worker with PCR-confirmed SARS-CoV-2 infection or an uninfected control (not recorded which). The CDR3 protein: CASSLVIAGGDEQFF. The nucleotide sequence is given as TGTGCCAGCAGTTTGGTAATAGCGGGAGGGGATGAGCAGTTCTTC.